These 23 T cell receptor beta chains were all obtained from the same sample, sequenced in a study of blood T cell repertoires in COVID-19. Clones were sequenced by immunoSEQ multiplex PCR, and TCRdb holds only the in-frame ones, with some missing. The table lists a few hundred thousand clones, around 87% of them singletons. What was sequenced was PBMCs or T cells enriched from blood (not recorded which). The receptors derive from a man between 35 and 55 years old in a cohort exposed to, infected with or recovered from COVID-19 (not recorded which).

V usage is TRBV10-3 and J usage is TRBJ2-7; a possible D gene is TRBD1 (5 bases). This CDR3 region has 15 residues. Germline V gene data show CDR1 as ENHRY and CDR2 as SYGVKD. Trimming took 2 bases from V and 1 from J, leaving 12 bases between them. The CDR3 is CAISEGMDKSYEQYF. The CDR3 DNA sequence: TGTGCCATCAGTGAGGGTATGGACAAATCCTACGAGCAGTACTTC.

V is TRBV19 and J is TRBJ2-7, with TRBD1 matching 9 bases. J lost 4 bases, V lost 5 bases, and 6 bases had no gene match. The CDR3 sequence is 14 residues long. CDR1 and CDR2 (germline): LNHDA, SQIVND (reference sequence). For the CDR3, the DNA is TGTGCCAGTAGTCTTCGGACAGGGGAGTACGAGCAGTACTTC. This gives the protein CASSLRTGEYEQYF.

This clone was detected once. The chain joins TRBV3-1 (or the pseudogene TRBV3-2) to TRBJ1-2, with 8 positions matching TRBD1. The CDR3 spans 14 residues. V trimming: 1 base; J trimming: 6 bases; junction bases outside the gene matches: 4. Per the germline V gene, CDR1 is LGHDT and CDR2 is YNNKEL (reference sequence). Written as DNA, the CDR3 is TGTGCCAGCAGCCAAGGACAGGGGCCTAATGGCTACACCTTC. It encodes CASSQGQGPNGYTF.

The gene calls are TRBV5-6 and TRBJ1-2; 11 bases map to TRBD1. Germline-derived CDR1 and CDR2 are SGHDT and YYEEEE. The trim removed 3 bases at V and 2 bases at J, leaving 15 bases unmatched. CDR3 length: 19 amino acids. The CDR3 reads CASSSALGGGQGANYGYTF. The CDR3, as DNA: TGTGCCAGCAGCTCCGCACTTGGTGGCGGACAGGGGGCAAACTATGGCTACACCTTC.

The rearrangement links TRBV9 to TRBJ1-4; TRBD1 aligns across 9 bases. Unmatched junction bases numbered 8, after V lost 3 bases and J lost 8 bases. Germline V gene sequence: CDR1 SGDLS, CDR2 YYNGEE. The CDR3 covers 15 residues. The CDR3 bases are TGTGCCAGCAGCGCCACAGGGGGCGCCGGGGAAAAACTGTTTTTT. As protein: CASSATGGAGEKLFF.

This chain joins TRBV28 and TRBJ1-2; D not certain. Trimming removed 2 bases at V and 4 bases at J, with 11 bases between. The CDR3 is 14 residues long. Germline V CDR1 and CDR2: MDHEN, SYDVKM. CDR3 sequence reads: CASSLTQVGYGYTF. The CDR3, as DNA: TGTGCCAGCAGTTTAACCCAGGTGGGCTATGGCTACACCTTC.

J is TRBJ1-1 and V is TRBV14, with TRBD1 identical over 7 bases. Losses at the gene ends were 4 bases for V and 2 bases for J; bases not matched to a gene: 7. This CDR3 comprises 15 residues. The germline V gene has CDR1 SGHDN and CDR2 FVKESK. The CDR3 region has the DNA TGTGCCAGCAGCCGGAAGGGACAGATAAACACTGAAGCTTTCTTT. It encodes CASSRKGQINTEAFF.

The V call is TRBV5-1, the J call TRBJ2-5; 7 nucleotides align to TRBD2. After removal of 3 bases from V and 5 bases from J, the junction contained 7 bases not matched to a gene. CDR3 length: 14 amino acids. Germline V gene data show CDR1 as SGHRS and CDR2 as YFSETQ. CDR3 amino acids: CASSSGLDGETQYF. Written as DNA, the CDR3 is TGCGCCAGCAGCTCCGGACTAGACGGTGAGACCCAGTACTTC. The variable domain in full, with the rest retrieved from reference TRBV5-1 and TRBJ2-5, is KAGVTQTPRYLIKTRGQQVTLSCSPISGHRSVSWYQQTPGQGLQFLFEYFSETQRNKGNFPGRFSGRQFSNSRSEMNVSTLELGDSALYLCASSSGLDGETQYFGPGTRLLVL.

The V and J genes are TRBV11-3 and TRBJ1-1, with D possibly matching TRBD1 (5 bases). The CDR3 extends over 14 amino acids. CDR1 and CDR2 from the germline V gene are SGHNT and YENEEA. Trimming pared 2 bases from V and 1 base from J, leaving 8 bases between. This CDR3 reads CASSLSGANTEAFF. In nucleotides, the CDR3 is TGTGCCAGCAGCTTATCTGGGGCGAACACTGAAGCTTTCTTT. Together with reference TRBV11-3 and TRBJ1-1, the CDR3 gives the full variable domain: EAGVVQSPRYKIIEKKQPVAFWCNPISGHNTLYWYLQNLGQGPELLIRYENEEAVDDSQLPKDRFSAERLKGVDSTLKIQPAELGDSAVYLCASSLSGANTEAFFGQGTRLTVV.

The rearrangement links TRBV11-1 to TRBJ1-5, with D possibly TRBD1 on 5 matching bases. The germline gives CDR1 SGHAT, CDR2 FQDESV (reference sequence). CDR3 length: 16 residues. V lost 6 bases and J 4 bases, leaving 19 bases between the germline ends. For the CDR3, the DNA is TGTGCCAGCAGGCCATGCGGGGGGGGTGGGAATCAGCCCCAGCATTTT. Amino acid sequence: CASRPCGGGGNQPQHF.

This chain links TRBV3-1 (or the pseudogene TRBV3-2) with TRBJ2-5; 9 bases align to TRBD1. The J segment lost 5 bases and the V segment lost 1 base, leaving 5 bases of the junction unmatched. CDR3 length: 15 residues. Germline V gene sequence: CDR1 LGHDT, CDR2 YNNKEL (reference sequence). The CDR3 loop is CASSQVTGGAETQYF. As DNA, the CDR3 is TGTGCCAGCAGCCAAGTCACAGGGGGCGCTGAGACCCAGTACTTC.

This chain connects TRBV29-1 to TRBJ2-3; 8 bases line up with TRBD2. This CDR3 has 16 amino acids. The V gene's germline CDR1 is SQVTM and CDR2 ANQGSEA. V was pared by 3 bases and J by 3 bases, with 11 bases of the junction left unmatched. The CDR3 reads CSVDTSGLKGTDTQYF. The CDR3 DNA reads TGCAGCGTTGATACTAGCGGCCTTAAGGGAACAGATACGCAGTATTTT.

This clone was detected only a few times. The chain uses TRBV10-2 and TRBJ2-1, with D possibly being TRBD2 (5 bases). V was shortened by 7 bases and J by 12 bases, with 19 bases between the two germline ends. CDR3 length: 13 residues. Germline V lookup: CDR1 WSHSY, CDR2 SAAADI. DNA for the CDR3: TGCGCCAGCACAAAGGACTTGAGGGTTGGGCAGTTCTTC. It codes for CASTKDLRVGQFF.

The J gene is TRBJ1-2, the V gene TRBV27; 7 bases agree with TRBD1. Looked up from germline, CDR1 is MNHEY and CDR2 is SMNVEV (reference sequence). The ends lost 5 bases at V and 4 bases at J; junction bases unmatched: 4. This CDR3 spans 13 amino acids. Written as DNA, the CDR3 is TGTGCCAGCAGTACAAGACAGGGCTATGGCTACACCTTC. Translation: CASSTRQGYGYTF.

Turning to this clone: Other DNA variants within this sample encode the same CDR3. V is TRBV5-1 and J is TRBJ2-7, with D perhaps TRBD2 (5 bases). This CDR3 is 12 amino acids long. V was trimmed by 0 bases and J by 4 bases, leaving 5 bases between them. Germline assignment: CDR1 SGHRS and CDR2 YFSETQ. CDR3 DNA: TGCGCCAGCAGCTTGGGAGGGTACGAGCAGTACTTC. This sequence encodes CASSLGGYEQYF.

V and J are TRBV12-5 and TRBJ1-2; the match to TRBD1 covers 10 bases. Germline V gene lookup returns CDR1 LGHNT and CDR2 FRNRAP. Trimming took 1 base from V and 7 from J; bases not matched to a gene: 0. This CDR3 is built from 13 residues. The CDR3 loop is CASGLGQGAGYTF. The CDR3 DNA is TGTGCTAGTGGTTTGGGACAGGGGGCTGGCTACACCTTC.

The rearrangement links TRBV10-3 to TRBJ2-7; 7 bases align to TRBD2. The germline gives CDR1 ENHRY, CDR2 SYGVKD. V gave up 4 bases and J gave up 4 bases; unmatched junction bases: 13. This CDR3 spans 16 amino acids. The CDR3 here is CAISVVGGSLGYEQYF. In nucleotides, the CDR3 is TGTGCCATCAGTGTGGTTGGCGGGAGCTTAGGGTACGAGCAGTACTTC.

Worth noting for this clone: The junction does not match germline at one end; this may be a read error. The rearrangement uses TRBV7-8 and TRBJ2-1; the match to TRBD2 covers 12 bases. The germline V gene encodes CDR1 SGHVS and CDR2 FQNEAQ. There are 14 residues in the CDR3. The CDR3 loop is CASSLTSGSTGSIF. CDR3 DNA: TGTGCCAGCAGCTTGACTAGCGGGAGTACGGGATCGATCTTC.

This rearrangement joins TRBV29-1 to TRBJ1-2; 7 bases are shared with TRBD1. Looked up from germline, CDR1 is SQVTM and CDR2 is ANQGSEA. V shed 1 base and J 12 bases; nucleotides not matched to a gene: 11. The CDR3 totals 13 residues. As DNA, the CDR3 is TGCAGCGTTGAAGGGGACAGTCGCGGCACTCACACCTTC. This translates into CSVEGDSRGTHTF. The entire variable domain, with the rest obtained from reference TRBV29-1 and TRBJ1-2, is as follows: SAVISQKPSRDICQRGTSLTIQCQVDSQVTMMFWYRQQPGQSLTLIATANQGSEATYESGFVIDKFPISRPNLTFSTLTVSNMSPEDSSIYLCSVEGDSRGTHTFGSGTRLTVV.

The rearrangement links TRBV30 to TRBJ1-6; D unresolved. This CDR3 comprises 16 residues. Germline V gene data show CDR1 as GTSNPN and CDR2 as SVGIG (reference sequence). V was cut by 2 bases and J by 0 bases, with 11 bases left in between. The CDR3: CAWSTIYSSYNSPLHF. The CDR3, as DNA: TGTGCCTGGAGTACCATTTATAGCTCCTATAATTCACCCCTCCACTTT.

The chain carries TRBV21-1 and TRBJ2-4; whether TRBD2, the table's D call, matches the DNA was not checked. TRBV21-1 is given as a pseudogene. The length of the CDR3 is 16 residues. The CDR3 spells CASSPRTSGSGGIQYF. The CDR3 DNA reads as TGTGCCAGCAGCCCCCGGACTAGCGGGAGTGGAGGCATTCAGTACTTC.

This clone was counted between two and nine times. The chain's CDR3 is CASKQGEFNEKLFF. In nucleotides, the CDR3 is TGCGCCAGCAAACAGGGTGAATTCAATGAAAAACTGTTTTTT. The V gene is TRBV5-1, the J gene TRBJ1-4, with D possibly TRBD1 on 6 matching bases. CDR3 length equals 14 residues. Deletions cut 6 bases from V and 5 bases from J, with 14 bases between. CDR1 SGHRS and CDR2 YFSETQ come from the germline V gene.

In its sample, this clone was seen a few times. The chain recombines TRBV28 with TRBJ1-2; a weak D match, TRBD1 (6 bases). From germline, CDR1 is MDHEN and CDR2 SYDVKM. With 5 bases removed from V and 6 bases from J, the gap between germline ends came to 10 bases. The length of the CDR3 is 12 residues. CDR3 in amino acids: CASSGGQNGYTF. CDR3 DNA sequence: TGTGCCAGCAGTGGGGGACAAAATGGCTACACCTTC.